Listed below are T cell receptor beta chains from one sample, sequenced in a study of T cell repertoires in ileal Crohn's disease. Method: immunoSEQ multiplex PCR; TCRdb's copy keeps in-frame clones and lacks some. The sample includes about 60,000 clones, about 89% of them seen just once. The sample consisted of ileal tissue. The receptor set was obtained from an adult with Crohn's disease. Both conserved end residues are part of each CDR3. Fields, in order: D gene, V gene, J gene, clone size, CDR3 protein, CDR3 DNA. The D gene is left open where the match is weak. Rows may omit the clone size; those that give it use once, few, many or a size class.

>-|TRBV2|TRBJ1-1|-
CASSVSPNMNTEAFF
TGTGCCAGCAGTGTTAGCCCGAACATGAACACTGAAGCTTTCTTT
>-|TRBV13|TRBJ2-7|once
CASSFGGGSYEQYF
TGTGCCAGCAGCTTTGGGGGGGGCTCGTACGAGCAGTACTTC
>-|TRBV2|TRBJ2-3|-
CASSTGTTDTQYF
TGTGCCAGCAGTACCGGGACTACAGATACGCAGTATTTT
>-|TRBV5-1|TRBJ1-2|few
CASSLSSLGENGYTF
TGCGCCAGCAGCTTGAGTAGTCTCGGGGAAAACGGCTACACCTTC
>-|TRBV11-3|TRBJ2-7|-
CASSLGGRNYEQYF
TGTGCCAGCAGCTTAGGCGGCAGAAACTACGAGCAGTACTTC
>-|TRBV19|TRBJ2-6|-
CASSFTGSGANVLTF
TGTGCCAGTAGCTTTACAGGGTCTGGGGCCAACGTCCTGACTTTC
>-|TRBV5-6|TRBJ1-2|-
CASIGLWGYTF
TGTGCCAGCATCGGACTGTGGGGCTACACCTTC
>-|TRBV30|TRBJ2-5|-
CAWSRRRLVGETQYF
TGTGCCTGGAGTAGGAGGAGACTAGTAGGAGAGACCCAGTACTTC
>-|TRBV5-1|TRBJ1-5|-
CASSLEPTRGQPQHF
TGCGCCAGCAGCTTGGAACCTACCCGGGGTCAGCCCCAGCATTTT
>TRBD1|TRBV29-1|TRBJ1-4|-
CSVETGGTEKLFF
TGCAGCGTTGAAACAGGGGGCACGGAAAAACTGTTTTTT
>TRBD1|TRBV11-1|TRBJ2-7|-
CASSPMAGGNREQYF
TGTGCCAGCAGCCCAATGGCAGGGGGCAACCGCGAGCAGTACTTC
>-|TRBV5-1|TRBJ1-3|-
CASSSTGIGGNTIYF
TGCGCCAGCAGCTCAACAGGGATCGGCGGAAACACCATATATTTT
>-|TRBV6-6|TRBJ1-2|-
CASSYSRGGDYGYTF
TGTGCCAGCAGTTACTCTAGGGGGGGCGACTATGGCTACACCTTC
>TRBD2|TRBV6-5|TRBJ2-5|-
CASERSGRAGETQYF
TGTGCCAGCGAAAGGAGCGGGAGGGCCGGAGAGACCCAGTACTTC
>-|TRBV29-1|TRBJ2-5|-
CRVLGSSGSQETQYF
TGCAGAGTTCTGGGTTCGTCGGGGAGCCAAGAGACCCAGTACTTC
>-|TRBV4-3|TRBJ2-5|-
CASSQLRDKQETQYF
TGCGCCAGCAGCCAACTCCGGGACAAACAAGAGACCCAGTACTTC
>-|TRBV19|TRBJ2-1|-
CASSTSTGLAEQFF
TGTGCCAGTAGTACGTCAACTGGACTGGCTGAGCAGTTCTTC
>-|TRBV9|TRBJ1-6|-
CASSVELADNSPLHF
TGTGCCAGCAGCGTAGAATTGGCGGATAATTCACCCCTCCACTTT
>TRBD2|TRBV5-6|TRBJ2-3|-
CASRRLAGAITDTQYF
TGTGCCAGCAGACGACTAGCGGGGGCAATCACAGATACGCAGTATTTT
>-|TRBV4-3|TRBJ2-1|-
CASSQAKRGTEQFF
TGCGCCAGCAGCCAAGCAAAGCGTGGGACAGAGCAGTTCTTC
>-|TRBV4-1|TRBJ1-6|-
CASSQDEISPLHF
TGCGCCAGCAGCCAAGACGAGATTTCACCCCTCCACTTT
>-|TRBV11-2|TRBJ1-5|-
CASSLDGGGNQPQHF
TGTGCCAGCAGCTTAGATGGGGGAGGGAATCAGCCCCAGCATTTT
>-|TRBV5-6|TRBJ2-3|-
CASSLGLGSTDTQYF
TGTGCCAGCAGCTTGGGGTTGGGCAGCACAGATACGCAGTATTTT
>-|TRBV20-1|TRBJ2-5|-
CSAQNQETQYF
TGCAGTGCACAGAATCAAGAGACCCAGTACTTC
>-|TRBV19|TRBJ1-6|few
CASSIGTDNSPLHF
TGTGCCAGTAGTATCGGGACTGATAATTCACCCCTCCACTTT
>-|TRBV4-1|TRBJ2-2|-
CASRPGETTGELFF
TGCGCCAGCCGTCCAGGGGAGACCACCGGGGAGCTGTTTTTT
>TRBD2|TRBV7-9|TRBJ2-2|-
CASSLKAGVAGELFF
TGTGCCAGCAGCTTAAAAGCGGGAGTGGCCGGGGAGCTGTTTTTT
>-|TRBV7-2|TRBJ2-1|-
CASTLGRGGSDEQFF
TGTGCCAGCACCTTGGGGCGGGGCGGTTCGGATGAGCAGTTCTTC
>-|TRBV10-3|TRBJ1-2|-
CAISDVLGYTF
TGTGCCATCAGTGACGTTTTGGGCTACACCTTC